These 22 T cell receptor beta chains came from one sample sequenced in a study of identical twins. One entry per CDR3 protein, called by TCRdb with MiXCR from the 5' RACE reads. Here the sample spans some 460,000 distinct CDR3 sequences, approximately 14% being singletons. Another study also made use of these data, one on yellow fever vaccine responses in identical twins.

The sequenced sample was CD4+ T cells sorted from blood. Receptors were obtained from a woman younger than 35 in good health.

This clonotype was counted only a few times. DNA for the CDR3: TGTGCCAGCAGTTACAGGGCGTTGGCCAAAAACATTCAGTACTTC. Protein product: CASSYRALAKNIQYF. The chain employs TRBV12-3 or TRBV12-4 and TRBJ2-4; D possibly corresponds to TRBD1 (6 bases). V was cut by 4 bases and J by 1 base, with 11 bases left in between. The CDR3 runs to 15 residues.

This clonotype was counted ten times or more. This sequence joins TRBV12-3 or TRBV12-4 and TRBJ2-5; D remains unclear. The CDR3 contains 13 residues. The V end lost 3 bases, the J end lost 3 bases, and 8 bases lay between the germline ends. The CDR3: CASSFYGEETQYF. CDR3 sequence (DNA): TGTGCCAGCAGTTTTTACGGAGAAGAGACCCAGTACTTC.

The table lists this clonotype with many counts. The CDR3 region is CASSLRGPGNEQYF. DNA of the CDR3: TGTGCCAGCAGCTTGAGGGGTCCGGGGAACGAGCAGTACTTC. The chain is built from TRBV5-6 and TRBJ2-7, with D possibly being TRBD1 or TRBD2 (5 bases each). V shed 1 base and J shed 5 bases, with 13 bases lying between them. Germline V gene sequence: CDR1 SGHDT, CDR2 YYEEEE. The length of the CDR3 is 14 residues.

This clonotype has a handful of counts. V gene TRBV10-3 combines with J gene TRBJ2-3; 11 positions match TRBD1. There are 16 residues in the CDR3. J lost 5 bases, V lost 2 bases, and 6 bases had no gene match. In germline, CDR1 is ENHRY, CDR2 SYGVKD. CDR3 in amino acids: CAISEGRTGGGDTQYF. The CDR3 DNA reads as TGTGCCATCAGTGAGGGCAGGACAGGGGGCGGAGATACGCAGTATTTT.

This CDR3 is CSASRGSGNTIYF. In nucleotides, the CDR3 is TGCAGTGCTAGTCGGGGCTCTGGAAACACCATATATTTT. V and J are TRBV20-1 and TRBJ1-3; unclear D gene. The CDR3 runs 13 residues. Germline V gives CDR1 DFQATT, CDR2 SNEGSKA (reference sequence). V was shortened by 3 bases and J by 0 bases, with 6 bases between the two germline ends.

CDR3: CSARDSARAGSPLHF. CDR3 sequence (DNA): TGCAGTGCTAGAGATTCGGCCAGGGCAGGCTCACCCCTCCACTTT. The chain couples TRBV20-1 to TRBJ1-6, with D possibly TRBD1 on 5 matching bases. Trimming removed 0 bases at V and 10 bases at J, with 16 bases between. There are 15 residues in the CDR3. Per germline, CDR1 DFQATT and CDR2 SNEGSKA (reference sequence).

The V and J genes are TRBV7-9 and TRBJ2-3; a possible D gene is TRBD1 (6 bases). V was pared by 1 base and J by 6 bases, with 11 bases between. From germline, CDR1 is SEHNR and CDR2 FQNEAQ (reference sequence). The CDR3 totals 14 residues. The CDR3 coding sequence is TGTGCCAGCAGCTTAGGAGGGGGTCGCGATACGCAGTATTTT. It specifies CASSLGGGRDTQYF.

A few counts support this clonotype. J is TRBJ2-3 and V is TRBV7-6; tentatively, D is TRBD2 (7 bases). Germline values: CDR1 SGHVS, CDR2 FNYEAQ. CDR3 length equals 16 residues. V was clipped by 5 bases and J by 0 bases, with 15 bases between them. The CDR3 DNA sequence: TGTGCCAGCAGCCGGGGGGCCCTTACTAGCACAGATACGCAGTATTTT. Protein: CASSRGALTSTDTQYF.

In this sample, this clonotype turned up a few times. This chain connects TRBV7-9 to TRBJ2-7, with D possibly being TRBD1 (5 bases). CDR1 is SEHNR and CDR2 is FQNEAQ in the germline V gene (reference sequence). CDR3 length equals 14 residues. V was trimmed by 0 bases and J by 6 bases, leaving 12 bases between them. CDR3 coding DNA: TGTGCCAGCAGCTTAGCGGGGCCCCCCCCCGAGCAGTACTTC. It specifies CASSLAGPPPEQYF.

This clonotype has only a few counts. The chain uses TRBV7-2 and TRBJ2-5, with no clear D. Between the trimmed V and J ends, which lost 1 base and 2 bases, there was a span of 8 bases. This CDR3 is 14 amino acids long. The germline V gene has CDR1 SGHTA and CDR2 FQGNSA. As DNA, the CDR3 is TGTGCCAGCAGCTTAGGCTGGAATCAAGAGACCCAGTACTTC. This sequence encodes CASSLGWNQETQYF.

This clonotype was seen a few times. The chain recombines TRBV5-1 with TRBJ2-3; 12 bases fit TRBD2. Per germline, CDR1 SGHRS and CDR2 YFSETQ. Trimming removed 3 bases from V and 6 bases from J; junction bases left unmatched: 11. This CDR3 has 17 residues. The CDR3 DNA is TGCGCCAGCAGCTGGGCAGCTAGCGGGGGGGCATCCGATACGCAGTATTTT. Its protein product is CASSWAASGGASDTQYF.

This clonotype has at least ten counts. V gene TRBV12-3 or TRBV12-4 combines with J gene TRBJ1-2; D ambiguous. V lost 5 bases, J lost 4 bases, and 5 bases lay in between. This CDR3 is 11 amino acids long. CDR3 DNA sequence: TGTGCCAGCAGTGAGGGCTATGGCTACACCTTC. Encoded protein: CASSEGYGYTF.

The sample holds a few counts of this clonotype. Here the CDR3 DNA reads TGTGCCAGCAGAGGACTAGCGGGAGGGCGGGAGCAGTTCTTC. Its translation is CASRGLAGGREQFF. The chain is built from TRBV6-2 or TRBV6-3 and TRBJ2-1; 15 bases line up with TRBD2. The CDR3 length is 14 residues. The germline V gene encodes CDR1 MNHEY and CDR2 SVGEGT. J was trimmed by 10 bases and V by 6 bases; bases with no gene match: 4.

The gene calls are TRBV25-1 and TRBJ1-1; no clear D gene. The CDR3 has 15 residues. Germline lookup yields CDR1 MGHDK and CDR2 SYGVNS. Between the trimmed V and J ends, which lost 6 bases and 0 bases, there was a span of 14 bases. As DNA, the CDR3 is TGTGCCAGCAGGGCCTCGGGAGGGATGAACACTGAAGCTTTCTTT. It translates to CASRASGGMNTEAFF. Complete variable domain (other parts from reference TRBV25-1 and TRBJ1-1): EADIYQTPRYLVIGTGKKITLECSQTMGHDKMYWYQQDPGMELHLIHYSYGVNSTEKGDLSSESTVSRIRTEHFPLTLESARPSHTSQYLCASRASGGMNTEAFFGQGTRLTVV.

This clonotype has at least ten counts. The rearrangement uses TRBV11-2 and TRBJ2-7; 9 nucleotides align to TRBD1. V was pared by 5 bases and J by 2 bases, with 4 bases of the junction left unmatched. Germline values: CDR1 SGHAT, CDR2 FQNNGV. CDR3 length: 14 amino acids. CDR3 sequence (DNA): TGTGCCAGCAGCACCGGGACAGGGACCTACGAGCAGTACTTC. It is translated as CASSTGTGTYEQYF.

This clonotype was seen more than once but under ten times. V usage is TRBV7-6 and J usage is TRBJ2-2, with a tentative D call TRBD1 (5 bases). The V end was cut by 3 bases, the J end by 4 bases, with 9 bases between. The CDR3 loop spans 14 amino acids. CDR1 and CDR2 (germline): SGHVS, FNYEAQ. The CDR3 protein is CASSFAGSTGELFF. Here the CDR3 DNA reads TGTGCCAGCAGCTTTGCAGGGTCCACCGGGGAGCTGTTTTTT.

This clonotype was seen a handful of times. The genes are TRBV10-3 and TRBJ1-3; 8 bases map to TRBD1. Per the germline V gene, CDR1 is ENHRY and CDR2 is SYGVKD. This CDR3 has 16 residues. Losses at the gene ends were 6 bases for V and 4 bases for J; bases not matched to a gene: 11. The CDR3 reads CAIRKEAGGVGNTIYF. The CDR3, as DNA: TGTGCCATCAGGAAGGAGGCAGGGGGCGTCGGAAACACCATATATTTT.

The V gene is TRBV2, the J gene TRBJ2-5; D unclear. Germline V gene lookup returns CDR1 SNHLY and CDR2 FYNNEI. The length of the CDR3 is 12 residues. V lost 2 bases and J 5 bases, leaving 6 bases between the germline ends. The CDR3 region has the DNA TGTGCCAGCAGTGAAATATGGGAGACCCAGTACTTC. This gives the protein CASSEIWETQYF. The whole variable domain, filled in from reference TRBV2 and TRBJ2-5, reads EPEVTQTPSHQVTQMGQEVILRCVPISNHLYFYWYRQILGQKVEFLVSFYNNEISEKSEIFDDQFSVERPDGSNFTLKIRSTKLEDSAMYFCASSEIWETQYFGPGTRLLVL.

DNA of the CDR3: TGCAGTGCTCCCCCGGCGGGGGGGCAAGATACGCAGTATTTT. Translation: CSAPPAGGQDTQYF. The chain joins TRBV20-1 to TRBJ2-3; the match to TRBD2 covers 9 bases. The germline gives CDR1 DFQATT, CDR2 SNEGSKA (reference sequence). J was trimmed by 5 bases and V by 5 bases; bases with no gene match: 8. The CDR3 runs to 14 residues.

Worth noting for this clonotype: The DNA is left out, because the CDR3 cannot be placed on it with certainty; the CDR3 is given as TCRdb lists it. The rearrangement uses TRBV21-1 and TRBJ2-5; whether TRBD1, the table's D call, matches the DNA was not checked. TRBV21-1 is labeled a pseudogene. Inclusive of both ends, the CDR3 amounts to 15 amino acids. The CDR3 sequence: CASSKVARGAETQYF.

V usage is TRBV11-2 and J usage is TRBJ2-3, with D hard to call. Germline-derived CDR1 and CDR2 are SGHAT and FQNNGV. This CDR3 comprises 14 residues. Trimming took off 3 bases at V and 0 bases at J, with 7 bases between the two ends. The DNA of the CDR3 is TGTGCCAGCAGCTTCAAGGCTAGCACAGATACGCAGTATTTT. Amino acids: CASSFKASTDTQYF.

This clonotype was observed a handful of times. The gene calls are TRBV12-5 and TRBJ2-3, with TRBD2 as a possible D gene (5 bases). The CDR3 consists of 14 residues. Germline CDR1 is LGHNT and CDR2 is FRNRAP. The germline V and J ends were trimmed by 4 bases and 0 bases, with 8 bases remaining between them. This CDR3 reads CASGYGISTDTQYF. The CDR3 nucleotides are TGTGCTAGTGGTTACGGGATTAGCACAGATACGCAGTATTTT. Using reference TRBV12-5 and TRBJ2-3 for the parts outside the CDR3, the full variable domain is DARVTQTPRHKVTEMGQEVTMRCQPILGHNTVFWYRQTMMQGLELLAYFRNRAPLDDSGMPKDRFSAEMPDATLATLKIQPSEPRDSAVYFCASGYGISTDTQYFGPGTRLTVL.